This paragraph covers one T cell receptor beta chain sequence. These data are taken from a study of T cells in tumors after PD-1 blockade. Germline CDR1 and CDR2: SGDLS and YYNGEE. V gave up 4 bases and J gave up 2 bases; unmatched junction bases: 4. This CDR3 region has 15 residues. The protocol was immunoSEQ multiplex PCR, while the TCRdb copy is restricted to in-frame clones and leaves out a portion. This table has around 50,000 clones, approximately 80% appearing once. The chain combines TRBV9 with TRBJ2-2; 8 nucleotides line up with TRBD2. This sequence was found in a human donor with advanced basal cell or squamous cell carcinoma (not recorded which). The material was PBMCs, obtained before anti-PD-1 therapy. CDR3 sequence reads: CASSSRGGNTGELFF. In nucleotides, the CDR3 is TGTGCCAGCAGCTCCCGGGGGGGAAACACCGGGGAGCTGTTTTTT.